Listed here are 21 T cell receptor beta chains from one sample, sequenced in a study of T cell responses to AZD1222 COVID-19 vaccine. The data were produced by immunoSEQ multiplex PCR, yet TCRdb's version contains in-frame clones alone and is incomplete. Of tens of thousands of clones listed, 85% to 90% were seen once; the top ten hold 1.3% to 1.5%. The specimen was peripheral blood, collected 28 days after the second AZD1222 dose. Receptor source: an adult who received the AZD1222 COVID-19 vaccine.

V and J are TRBV20-1 and TRBJ1-1; D is undetermined. From germline, CDR1 is DFQATT and CDR2 SNEGSKA (reference sequence). With 5 bases removed from V and 2 bases from J, the gap between germline ends came to 3 bases. The length of the CDR3 is 10 residues. This CDR3 is CSALNTEAFF. The DNA of the CDR3 is TGCAGTGCTCTCAACACTGAAGCTTTCTTT.

The V call is TRBV9, the J call TRBJ1-6; 10 positions agree with TRBD1. The CDR3 extends over 18 amino acids. Germline values: CDR1 SGDLS, CDR2 YYNGEE. V was pared by 2 bases and J by 9 bases, with 14 bases of the junction left unmatched. In DNA, the CDR3 is TGTGCCAGCAGCGTGGACCCTAATCTGGACAGGGGGACTTCACCCCTCCACTTT. This codes for CASSVDPNLDRGTSPLHF.

The chain links TRBV28 to TRBJ2-7; D uncertain. The CDR3 has 12 amino acids. CDR1 is MDHEN and CDR2 is SYDVKM in the germline V gene. Trimming took off 1 base at V and 7 bases at J, with 8 bases between the two ends. CDR3 nucleotide sequence: TGTGCCAGCAGTTTATATGGGAAGGAGCAGTACTTC. Encoded protein: CASSLYGKEQYF.

This clone was observed a single time. The chain employs TRBV6-5 and TRBJ2-3; 9 nucleotides line up with TRBD1. The CDR3 is 13 amino acids. With 10 bases clipped from V and 6 bases from J, the junction kept 8 bases outside the gene matches. Germline CDR1 MNHEY, CDR2 SVGAGI. Here the CDR3 reads CATTGTGRDTQYF. As DNA, the CDR3 is TGTGCCACCACCGGGACAGGGAGGGATACGCAGTATTTT.

This clone occurred once. The V call is TRBV5-6, the J call TRBJ1-2; D gene ambiguous. Germline CDR1 reads SGHDT; CDR2 reads YYEEEE. The CDR3 sequence is 15 residues long. V was shortened by 4 bases and J by 2 bases, with 15 bases between the two germline ends. The CDR3 is CASSLVGGRNYGYTF. DNA of the CDR3: TGTGCCAGCAGCCTGGTGGGCGGCAGAAACTATGGCTACACCTTC.

The chain has TRBV5-4 and TRBJ1-4, with D perhaps matching TRBD1 (6 bases). The CDR3 has 14 amino acids. The V gene lost 4 bases and the J gene lost 7 bases, with 14 bases spanning the gap. The germline V gene encodes CDR1 SGHNT and CDR2 YYREEE (reference sequence). The CDR3 nucleotides read TGTGCCAGCAGCCGAGGGGGGGTGGGTGAAAAACTGTTTTTT. This encodes CASSRGGVGEKLFF.

V is TRBV5-1 and J is TRBJ1-1; TRBD1 matches 7 bases. The CDR3 runs 17 residues. CDR1 and CDR2 (germline): SGHRS, YFSETQ. Trimming removed 0 bases from V and 2 bases from J; junction bases left unmatched: 10. The CDR3 DNA reads TGCGCCAGCAGCTTGGGCCCTTCGGGACAGCCAAACACTGAAGCTTTCTTT. It yields the protein CASSLGPSGQPNTEAFF.

The chain employs TRBV12-3 or TRBV12-4 and TRBJ2-3; D is ambiguous. V gave up 2 bases and J gave up 0 bases, with 3 bases separating them. The CDR3 extends over 13 amino acids. In nucleotides, the CDR3 is TGTGCCAGCAGTTTACAAAGCACAGATACGCAGTATTTT. Protein sequence: CASSLQSTDTQYF.

The rearrangement links TRBV14 to TRBJ1-1; the match to TRBD1 covers 10 bases. This CDR3 contains 15 residues. The J segment lost 4 bases and the V segment lost 3 bases, leaving 5 bases of the junction unmatched. The germline V gene encodes CDR1 SGHDN and CDR2 FVKESK. CDR3 sequence reads: CASSHRRDRGTEAFF. CDR3 sequence (DNA): TGTGCCAGCAGCCACCGTAGGGACAGGGGCACTGAAGCTTTCTTT.

The genes are TRBV7-2 and TRBJ2-2; no firm D call. Trimming cost V 1 base and J 7 bases, with 10 bases left between them. The CDR3 spans 14 residues. Germline loops: CDR1 SGHTA, CDR2 FQGNSA. The CDR3, as DNA: TGTGCCAGCAGCTTAGGGGGTTTGGTCGGGGAGCTGTTTTTT. This translates into CASSLGGLVGELFF.

V and J are TRBV30 and TRBJ1-2, with no clear D. Germline values: CDR1 GTSNPN, CDR2 SVGIG (reference sequence). The CDR3 is 13 amino acids. Trimming stripped 3 bases from V and 1 base from J, with 9 bases between. Here the CDR3 DNA reads TGTGCCTGGAGGGGTGGTCTTAACTATGGCTACACCTTC. This translates into CAWRGGLNYGYTF.

The V and J genes are TRBV4-1 and TRBJ1-1; TRBD1 matches at 8 bases. J lost 5 bases, V lost 4 bases, and 12 bases had no gene match. From germline, CDR1 is MGHRA and CDR2 YSYEKL. The CDR3 consists of 16 residues. The CDR3 bases are TGCGCCAGCAGCCCGACCTTTGGGACAGGCTTTACTGAAGCTTTCTTT. Translated: CASSPTFGTGFTEAFF.

The CDR3 sequence is CASSLFWAGNYGYTF. The DNA of the CDR3 is TGTGCCAGCAGTTTATTCTGGGCAGGCAACTATGGCTACACCTTC. The V gene is TRBV28, the J gene TRBJ1-2, with D hard to call. Germline values: CDR1 MDHEN, CDR2 SYDVKM. V was trimmed by 1 base and J by 2 bases, leaving 11 bases between them. The CDR3 runs 15 residues.

CDR3 coding DNA: TGCAGCGCCAAGGACAGGGATAGCAATCAGCCCCAGCATTTT. Protein product: CSAKDRDSNQPQHF. The chain recombines TRBV29-1 with TRBJ1-5; 8 bases are shared with TRBD1. Germline CDR1 is SQVTM and CDR2 is ANQGSEA. Losses at the gene ends were 7 bases for V and 0 bases for J; bases not matched to a gene: 5. The CDR3 has 14 residues.

This rearrangement joins TRBV30 to TRBJ1-5; the match to TRBD1 covers 9 bases. CDR1 is GTSNPN and CDR2 is SVGIG in the germline V gene (reference sequence). The CDR3 length is 11 residues. The trim removed 5 bases at V and 9 bases at J, leaving 2 bases unmatched. In DNA form, the CDR3 reads TGTGCCTGGGGGACAGGGCCGCCCCAGCATTTT. Its translation: CAWGTGPPQHF.

The chain joins TRBV9 to TRBJ1-1; TRBD1 might be the D (5 bases). The CDR3 runs to 13 residues. CDR1 is SGDLS and CDR2 is YYNGEE in the germline V gene. The germline V and J ends were trimmed by 4 bases and 6 bases, with 13 bases remaining between them. CDR3 DNA: TGTGCCAGCAGCCCCCGGGGCAGATCTGAAGCTTTCTTT. The encoded protein is CASSPRGRSEAFF.

The chain joins TRBV4-3 to TRBJ2-3, with no clear D. Germline CDR1 and CDR2: LGHNA and YSLEER. The CDR3 is 15 amino acids. V was shortened by 0 bases and J by 4 bases, with 11 bases between the two germline ends. For the CDR3, the DNA is TGCGCCAGCAGCCAAGATCTGGTTGTCGCAGATACGCAGTATTTT. Its protein is CASSQDLVVADTQYF.

The rearrangement uses TRBV7-8 and TRBJ2-7; TRBD1 matches 11 bases. V dropped 5 bases and J dropped 7; count of bases not matched to a gene: 13. CDR3 length equals 16 residues. Per germline, CDR1 SGHVS and CDR2 FQNEAQ. This CDR3 reads CASSPEAGQGALEQYF. The CDR3 DNA reads TGTGCCAGCAGCCCAGAGGCCGGACAGGGGGCACTGGAGCAGTACTTC.

The chain links TRBV20-1 to TRBJ1-1, with TRBD1 as a possible D gene (5 bases). The CDR3 totals 14 residues. The V gene's germline CDR1 is DFQATT and CDR2 SNEGSKA (reference sequence). V was shortened by 3 bases and J by 0 bases, with 11 bases between the two germline ends. As DNA, the CDR3 is TGCAGTGCTAGTGAGGGACTTATGAACACTGAAGCTTTCTTT. Its translation is CSASEGLMNTEAFF.

The chain links TRBV15 to TRBJ1-5, with a tentative D call TRBD1 (5 bases). The V gene's germline CDR1 is LNHNV and CDR2 YYDKDF (reference sequence). This CDR3 has 15 residues. V was trimmed by 2 bases and J by 7 bases, leaving 15 bases between them. The CDR3 is CATSRKGPTGQPQHF. In DNA, the CDR3 is TGTGCCACCAGCAGAAAGGGTCCCACAGGCCAGCCCCAGCATTTT.

J is TRBJ1-1 and V is TRBV24-1; TRBD1 aligns across 9 bases. The V segment lost 4 bases and the J segment 9 bases; nucleotides outside the gene matches: 8. Germline values: CDR1 KGHDR, CDR2 SFDVKD. There are 14 residues in the CDR3. CDR3 DNA: TGTGCCACCAGTGAAGCACGGACAGGGGCCAAAGCTTTCTTT. Translating it yields CATSEARTGAKAFF.